The source of this TCR beta chain is a study of monozygotic twins with inflammatory bowel disease. Overall study findings and caveats: Repertoire similarity did not differ between concordant and discordant twins, possibly owing to limited power.

Details on this clonotype: The target antigen is unknown.

The CDR3 is 14 residues long. TCRdb reworked the 5' RACE reads into one entry per CDR3 protein, no DNA. The sample holds some 440,000 distinct CDR3 sequences. The sequence was obtained from a human donor with ulcerative colitis or Crohn's disease, or a healthy co-twin of an affected twin (not recorded which). Source material: blood. V gene TRBV12-3 or TRBV12-4 combines with J gene TRBJ1-2; no DNA is available, so the TRBD1 call from TCRdb remains unchecked. CDR3 residues: CASSPSRGPGGYTF.